The 23 T cell receptor beta chains below all came from one sample that was sequenced in a study of tumor-infiltrating lymphocytes in primary liver carcinoma. Making TCR beta cDNA involved roughly 0.55 ug total RNA and a constant-region primer. Three nested multiplex PCR rounds of slightly modified ARM-PCR generated TCR beta libraries. TRBV1-TRBV30 forward primers and a C-beta reverse primer were used in the first two PCR rounds, which each ran for around 10 cycles. One entry per CDR3 protein, called by TCRdb with MiXCR from the multiplex PCR reads. The table lists about 350,000 distinct CDR3 sequences, roughly two thirds of them singletons. RNA isolated from unsorted whole blood supplied the blood RNA, with germline DNA also extracted. The sample comprised peripheral blood. The source of these receptors is a man aged 40-49 years with primary liver carcinoma and hepatitis B virus infection.

Comments on this clonotype: The junction shows a germline mismatch at one end, possibly a read error. The chain links TRBV10-3 to TRBJ2-1; 8 nucleotides align to TRBD1. Germline CDR1 and CDR2: ENHRY and SYGVKD. The CDR3 totals 16 residues. The CDR3 spells CAVSPQGACSYNEQFF. The CDR3 coding sequence is TGTGCCGTCAGCCCCCAGGGGGCGTGCTCCTACAATGAGCAGTTCTTC.

About this clonotype: Just one base apart from a much larger clone, this may be a read error. The chain is built from TRBV12-3 or TRBV12-4 and TRBJ2-7; the D is unclear. V gave up 11 bases and J gave up 3 bases, with 20 bases separating them. This CDR3 comprises 14 residues. CDR3 sequence: CAGCPESGFYEQYF. CDR3 coding DNA: TGTGCCGGCTGTCCCGAGTCGGGTTTCTACGAGCAGTACTTC.

The chain employs TRBV25-1 and TRBJ2-7; tentatively, D is TRBD1 (5 bases). Trimming shortened V by 7 bases and J by 5 bases, and 18 bases separated the two germline ends. Germline values: CDR1 MGHDK, CDR2 SYGVNS. CDR3 size: 14 residues. The CDR3, as DNA: TGTGCCAGCACCCCAGGGTCCAAAATCCACGAGCAGTACTTC. Translating gives CASTPGSKIHEQYF.

Concerning this clonotype itself: One end of the junction fails to match germline, which may point to a read error. The gene calls are TRBV11-2 and TRBJ1-2, with a possible D match to TRBD1 (5 bases). The CDR3 extends over 12 amino acids. Per germline, CDR1 SGHAT and CDR2 FQNNGV. CDR3 sequence (DNA): TGTGCCAGCAGCAGACAGCCCTATTGCTACACCTTC. This gives the protein CASSRQPYCYTF.

On this clonotype itself: Given a much more abundant clone one base away, this may be a read error. The rearrangement joins TRBV14 to TRBJ2-1; possibly TRBD1 or TRBD2 for D (7 bases each). CDR3 size: 18 residues. Germline CDR1 SGHDN, CDR2 FVKESK. CDR3 sequence (DNA): TGTGCCAGCAGAGAGACTACAGGGGAGGGGGTCTCCTTCAATGAGCAGTTCTTC. This codes for CASRETTGEGVSFNEQFF.

As concerns this clonotype: A junction boundary mismatches the germline segment, possibly from a read error. The chain joins TRBV5-4 to TRBJ2-1; 10 bases match TRBD2. The CDR3 is 14 amino acids. Germline V CDR1 and CDR2: SGHNT, YYREEE (reference sequence). The CDR3 DNA follows: TGTGTCAGCAGCTCCGGACTAGCGGAGAATGAGCAGTTCTTC. Amino acid sequence: CVSSSGLAENEQFF.

Concerning this clonotype: Germline is not matched at one junction end, which may reflect a read error. This chain uses TRBV6-1 with TRBJ2-5, with D unclear. The CDR3 is 11 residues long. Germline-derived CDR1 and CDR2 are MNHNS and SASEGT. For the CDR3, the DNA is TGTGGCAGCAGTCGTCAAGAGACCCAGTACTTC. Translating gives CGSSRQETQYF.

Note on this clonotype: A single base separates this from a much larger clone, so it may be a read error. The chain is built from TRBV6-1 and TRBJ1-5, with TRBD1 matching over 9 bases. CDR3 length: 14 amino acids. The J segment lost 9 bases and the V segment lost 4 bases, leaving 7 bases of the junction unmatched. CDR1 and CDR2 from the germline V gene are MNHNS and SASEGT. The CDR3 coding sequence is TGTGCCAGCAGTGTGTGGGACAGGGATCTGCCCCAGCATTTT. Translating it yields CASSVWDRDLPQHF.

A note on this clonotype: The junction shows a germline mismatch at one end, possibly a read error. The J gene is TRBJ2-2, the V gene TRBV11-3; maybe TRBD2 (5 bases). Germline V gene sequence: CDR1 SGHNT, CDR2 YENEEA. The CDR3 consists of 13 residues. CDR3 region: CASSWSGIGELYF. DNA of the CDR3: TGTGCCAGCAGCTGGAGCGGCATCGGGGAGCTGTATTTT. The full variable domain, in which reference TRBV11-3 and TRBJ2-2 provide the parts outside the CDR3, is EAGVVQSPRYKIIEKKQPVAFWCNPISGHNTLYWYLQNLGQGPELLIRYENEEAVDDSQLPKDRFSAERLKGVDSTLKIQPAELGDSAVYLCASSWSGIGELYFGEGSRLTVL.

Only one count was recorded for this clonotype. A much more abundant neighbour one base away suggests this may be a read error. V usage is TRBV29-1 and J usage is TRBJ1-2; TRBD1 agrees at 10 bases. The CDR3 is 13 amino acids. V was clipped by 4 bases and J by 10 bases; unmatched bases: 9. In germline, CDR1 is SQVTM, CDR2 ANQGSEA. CDR3 in DNA: TGCAGCGTTGCCCGGGACAGGGGTGGCGCCTACACCTTC. It translates to CSVARDRGGAYTF.

As concerns this clonotype: Since a much larger clone is just one base distant, this may be a read error. This chain connects TRBV5-6 to TRBJ2-1; no definite D call. The CDR3 length is 12 residues. Germline CDR1 and CDR2: SGHDT and YYEEEE. V was clipped by 0 bases and J by 9 bases, with 7 bases between them. The CDR3 loop reads CASSLDPGEQFF. DNA of the CDR3: TGTGCCAGCAGCTTGGACCCCGGTGAGCAGTTCTTC.

V gene TRBV15 combines with J gene TRBJ2-3; the match to TRBD1 covers 9 bases. The CDR3 has 14 residues. The V gene end was trimmed by 8 bases and the J gene end by 0 bases; junction bases not matched to a gene: 3. Germline V gives CDR1 LNHNV, CDR2 YYDKDF (reference sequence). This CDR3 is CATQGTGSTDTQYF. CDR3 nucleotides: TGTGCCACCCAAGGGACAGGGAGCACAGATACGCAGTATTTT.

A note on this clonotype: Since no conserved phenylalanine or tryptophan closes the CDR3, a read error is the likely cause. The V gene is TRBV11-2, the J gene TRBJ2-7, with a weak D call TRBD2 (5 bases). Trimming stripped 6 bases from V and 0 bases from J, with 12 bases between. The CDR3 covers 14 residues. Germline loops: CDR1 SGHAT, CDR2 FQNNGV. The CDR3 bases are TGTGCCAGCAGACCCAGCGGATGCTCCTACGAGCAGTACATC. This encodes CASRPSGCSYEQYI.

The chain combines TRBV11-1 with TRBJ2-7; 7 bases are shared with TRBD1. The length of the CDR3 is 14 residues. The germline CDR1 and CDR2 sequences are SGHAT and FQDESV (reference sequence). J gave up 9 bases and V 5 bases, and 13 bases lay outside the gene matches. CDR3 protein: CASSDLEGTDGQYF. CDR3 bases: TGTGCCAGCAGCGACCTAGAAGGGACAGACGGGCAGTACTTC.

About this clonotype itself: A much bigger clone sits one base away, suggesting this may be a read error. J is TRBJ2-2 and V is TRBV4-1; D gene ambiguous. CDR3 length: 16 residues. CDR1 MGHRA and CDR2 YSYEKL come from the germline V gene. The CDR3 region is CASSSVGLRVTVELFF. In DNA form, the CDR3 reads TGCGCCAGCAGCTCAGTGGGCCTCCGGGTAACCGTGGAGCTGTTTTTT.

This clonotype was detected only a few times. One end of the junction varies from germline; a read error may be responsible. The rearrangement uses TRBV12-3 or TRBV12-4 and TRBJ1-1; possibly TRBD1 for D (5 bases). The CDR3 contains 15 residues. The CDR3 sequence: CVSSLGGVSNTEAFF. As DNA, the CDR3 is TGTGTCAGCAGTTTAGGAGGGGTATCTAACACTGAAGCTTTCTTT.

Comments on this clonotype: This clone may be a read error of a much larger clone one base away. The chain carries TRBV4-2 and TRBJ2-1; 7 bases fit TRBD2. The germline gives CDR1 LGHNA, CDR2 YNFKEQ. This CDR3 is built from 13 residues. CDR3 region: CASSQGLAGERFF. CDR3 nucleotide sequence: TGTGCCAGCAGCCAAGGACTTGCGGGAGAGCGGTTCTTC.

Of note for this clonotype: A much larger clone sits a single nucleotide away, making a read error possible. The rearrangement uses TRBV5-1 and TRBJ2-5; no definite D call. Trimming removed 3 bases at V and 5 bases at J, with 11 bases between. There are 13 residues in the CDR3. Germline V gene sequence: CDR1 SGHRS, CDR2 YFSETQ. The CDR3 protein is CASSSEYLETQYF. The DNA for the CDR3 is TGCGCCAGCAGCTCCGAGTATTTGGAGACCCAGTACTTC.

This clonotype has at least ten counts. This CDR3 is CASSTGGQSPQHF. In DNA, the CDR3 is TGTGCCAGCAGTACCGGGGGACAATCGCCCCAGCATTTT. The V gene is TRBV6-5, the J gene TRBJ1-5; D perhaps matches TRBD1 (6 bases). The CDR3 length is 13 residues. V was clipped by 5 bases and J by 9 bases, with 14 bases between them. CDR1 MNHEY and CDR2 SVGAGI come from the germline V gene.

J is TRBJ2-1 and V is TRBV5-5; the D is unclear. V was cut by 7 bases and J by 0 bases, with 14 bases left in between. The length of the CDR3 is 15 residues. CDR1 SGHKS and CDR2 YYEKEE come from the germline V gene (reference sequence). CDR3 loop: CASGPRPLSYNEQFF. The CDR3, as DNA: TGTGCCAGCGGCCCCAGACCCCTCTCCTACAATGAGCAGTTCTTC.

Notes on this clonotype: The germline gene is not matched at one end of the junction; a read error may be the cause. The V and J genes are TRBV5-4 and TRBJ2-7, with 10 bases lining up with TRBD2. CDR3 length equals 17 residues. Germline V gene lookup returns CDR1 SGHNT and CDR2 YYREEE (reference sequence). In DNA form, the CDR3 reads TGTGGCAGCAGCTTCTCTCTAGCGGGAGAGCTCTCCTGCGAGCAGTACTTC. Translating it yields CGSSFSLAGELSCEQYF.

This chain connects TRBV6-1 to TRBJ2-1, with D perhaps TRBD1 (5 bases). CDR1 and CDR2 (germline): MNHNS, SASEGT. V lost 7 bases and J lost 3, with 13 bases in between. The CDR3 has 14 residues. CDR3 nucleotides: TGTGCCAGCATGAGGCCAGGGCGCTACAATGAGCAGTTCTTC. Encoded protein: CASMRPGRYNEQFF.

A word on this clonotype: Since a much larger clone is just one base distant, this may be a read error. This is likely a read error, given that the CDR3 carries no conserved phenylalanine or tryptophan at its end. The chain is built from TRBV11-2 and TRBJ2-1; tentatively, D is TRBD2 (5 bases). Trimming took off 5 bases at V and 9 bases at J, with 14 bases between the two ends. CDR1 and CDR2 from the germline V gene are SGHAT and FQNNGV. This CDR3 has 13 residues. The CDR3 sequence: CASSRGRSGEQFP. The CDR3, as DNA: TGTGCCAGCAGCCGCGGCCGAAGCGGTGAGCAGTTCCCC.